This T cell receptor beta chain was identified in a study of a mutant IDH1 vaccine in newly diagnosed glioma (dated by TCRdb to the early 2020s). A note on the overall study: Eight vaccinations were administered to patients in weeks 1, 3, 5, 7, 11, 15, 19 and 23, corresponding to visits V03 through V10. Vaccination started 4-6 weeks after radiotherapy alone, or was given together with temozolomide cycles in the groups whose treatment included chemotherapy. Of the approximately 35 treated patients, about 62% were male and roughly 38% were female, and a mean age of approximately 40 years was recorded. Before enrollment, most patients had been given radiochemotherapy with temozolomide as standard therapy, while the rest had received either radiotherapy alone or temozolomide alone. Peripheral blood samples were drawn at six visits, namely V03 (baseline), V05, V07, V10, V12 and V13. For exploratory analyses, longitudinal TCRB deep sequencing was carried out in some 25 treated patients wherever samples were available. General conclusions and limits of the study: Vaccine-induced immune responses across multiple MHC alleles were detected in 90% to 95% of patients. Availability determined which PBMC samples were chosen for TCRB deep sequencing. It was noted by the authors that analyses of patient blood samples could not be reproduced owing to sample limitations. Changes in the top peripheral T cell clonotypes picked up by TCRB sequencing did not appear to be linked to pseudoprogression.

The receptor library was made with the immunoSEQ multiplex PCR assay. Rearranged TCR beta chain sequences were amplified with the hsTCRB Kit following the manufacturer's protocol. An Illumina MiSeq was used to sequence the TCRB libraries. In the authors' own workflow: The proprietary platform of the kit vendor was used for demultiplexing, trimming and gene mapping. TCRdb limited this immuneACCESS table to in-frame rearrangements with V and J called. A share of clones is missing; checked studies link under half to unresolved V genes, and the rest is unexplained. V, J and clone size were drawn from that table, and D and trimming were deduced from the DNA. This sample has about 130,000 clones in its table, and around 77% of those were observed once. The ten biggest clones cover around 5.5% of the sample. According to the study, the label for this sample's time point signals: week 11, during vaccination. Each vaccine dose, consisting of 300 ug of a 20-mer mutant IDH1 peptide in Montanide, was administered subcutaneously with topical imiquimod. The donors had newly diagnosed IDH1-mutant astrocytomas of WHO grade 3 or 4 that showed loss of nuclear ATRX. The samples were drawn from NOA16, a multicentre, single-arm, open-label phase I trial in Germany that tested a mutant IDH1 peptide vaccine in humans for the first time. Genomic DNA for TCRB sequencing was extracted from EDTA blood using the DNeasy Blood and Tissue Kit.

As regards this clone: Its antigen is not yet known. No much larger clone exists at a distance of one base, and base qualities are not known.

Ends trimmed: V by 2 bases, J by 12 bases; bases unmatched to a gene: 3. CDR1 and CDR2 are read off the germline V gene as ENHRY and SYGVKD. Including the terminal cysteine and phenylalanine, the CDR3 comprises 12 residues. The CDR3 DNA has 36 bases and is translated from base 1. The sequences come from PBMCs, collected from a glioma patient whose treatment included an IDH1 peptide vaccine. The chain is made from TRBV10-3 and TRBJ2-1, with 8 bases in between that match TRBD2. The receptor was derived from a man aged 35-49 years with glioma. The CDR3 reads as follows: CAISEDSGGQFF. In nucleotides, the sequence is TGTGCCATCAGTGAGGACAGCGGGGGGCAGTTCTTC.